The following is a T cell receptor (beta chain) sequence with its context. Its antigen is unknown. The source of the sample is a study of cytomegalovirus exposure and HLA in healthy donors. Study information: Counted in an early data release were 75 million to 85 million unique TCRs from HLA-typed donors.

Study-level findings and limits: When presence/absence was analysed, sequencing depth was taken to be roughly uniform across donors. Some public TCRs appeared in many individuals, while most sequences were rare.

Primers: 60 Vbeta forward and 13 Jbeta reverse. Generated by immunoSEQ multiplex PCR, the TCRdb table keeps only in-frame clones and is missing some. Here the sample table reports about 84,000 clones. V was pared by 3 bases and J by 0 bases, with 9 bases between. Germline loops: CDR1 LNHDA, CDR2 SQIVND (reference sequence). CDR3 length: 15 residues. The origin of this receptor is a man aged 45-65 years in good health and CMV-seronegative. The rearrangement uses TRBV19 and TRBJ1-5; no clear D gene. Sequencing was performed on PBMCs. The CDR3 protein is CASSIFVYSNQPQHF. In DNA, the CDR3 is TGTGCCAGTAGTATCTTTGTTTATAGCAATCAGCCCCAGCATTTT.